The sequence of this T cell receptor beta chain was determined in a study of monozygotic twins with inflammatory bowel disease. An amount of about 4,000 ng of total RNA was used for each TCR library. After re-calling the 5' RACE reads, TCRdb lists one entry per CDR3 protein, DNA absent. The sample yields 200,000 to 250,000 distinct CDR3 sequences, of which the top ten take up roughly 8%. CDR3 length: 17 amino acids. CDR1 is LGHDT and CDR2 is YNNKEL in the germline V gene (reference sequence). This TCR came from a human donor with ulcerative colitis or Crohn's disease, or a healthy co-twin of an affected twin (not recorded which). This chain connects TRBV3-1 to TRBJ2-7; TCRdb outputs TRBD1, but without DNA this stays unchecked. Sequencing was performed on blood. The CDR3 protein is CASSRGEVARIHYEQYF.